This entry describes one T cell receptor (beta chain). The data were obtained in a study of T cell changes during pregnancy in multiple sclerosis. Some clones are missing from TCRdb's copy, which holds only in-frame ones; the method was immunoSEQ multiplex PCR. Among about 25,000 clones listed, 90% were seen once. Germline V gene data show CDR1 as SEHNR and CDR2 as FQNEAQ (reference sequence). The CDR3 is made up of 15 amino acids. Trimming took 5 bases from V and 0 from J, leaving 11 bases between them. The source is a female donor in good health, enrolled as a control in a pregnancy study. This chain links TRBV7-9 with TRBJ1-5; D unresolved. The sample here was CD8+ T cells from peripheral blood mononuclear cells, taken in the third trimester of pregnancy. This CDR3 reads CASSAPGISNQPQHF. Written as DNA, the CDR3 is TGTGCCAGCAGCGCTCCAGGCATTAGCAATCAGCCCCAGCATTTT.